The clone carrying this T cell receptor beta chain was counted many times. Antigen unknown. This sample stems from a study of T cells in Graves' hyperthyroidism and ophthalmopathy. Study-wide results and limits: A median around 6.4 months before onset, the model predicted ophthalmopathy. The majority of expanded thyroid clonotypes above 0.001 also appeared in blood. Using 13 V-J features, a model discriminated ophthalmopathy from stable hyperthyroidism.

The hyperthyroidism was newly diagnosed and had lasted under 2 months; the patients were aged 18 to 65. Between the trimmed V and J ends, which lost 9 bases and 5 bases, there was a span of 10 bases. The CDR3 extends over 11 amino acids. The germline V gene encodes CDR1 MNHNS and CDR2 SASEGT. RNA transcripts provided the source from which TCR beta CDR3 regions were amplified. Carried out on the TCR CDR3, a first-round RT-PCR used the HTBI primer set. MiXCR, run by TCRdb on the multiplex PCR reads, gives a single entry per CDR3 protein. The data show just over 550,000 distinct CDR3 sequences, 46% seen once.

The TCR originated in a woman under 30 with Graves' hyperthyroidism. Material for sequencing was peripheral blood or thyroid tissue (not recorded which). The gene calls are TRBV6-1 and TRBJ2-5; D gene ambiguous. The CDR3 region has the DNA TGTGCCAGTCCGGCTAGGGAGACCCAGTACTTC. Its protein is CASPARETQYF.